The 10 T cell receptor beta chains below all came from one sample that was sequenced in a study of T cell responses to AZD1222 COVID-19 vaccine (dated by TCRdb to 2020 to 2023). In light of the paper, this sample's time point label describes: about 28 days (+/-7) after the second vaccine dose. Library generation was performed with the immunoSEQ multiplex PCR assay. In its TCRdb copy, this immuneACCESS table keeps in-frame sequences only and misses some clones. Where compared with another copy, unresolved V genes explain less than half of these, and the others have no known cause. This sample lists approximately 130,000 clones; 65% to 90% were detected once. The leading ten clones occupy over 25% of the sample. The sample here was peripheral blood, taken 28 days after the second AZD1222 dose. These receptors were taken from an adult who received the AZD1222 COVID-19 vaccine.

CDR3 DNA: TGTGCCAGCAGCTTGGACACAGACTATGGCTACACCTTC. Encoded protein: CASSLDTDYGYTF. The chain employs TRBV7-2 and TRBJ1-2, with D possibly matching TRBD1 (5 bases). V was clipped by 3 bases and J by 3 bases, with 8 bases between them. The length of the CDR3 is 13 residues. Germline V CDR1 and CDR2: SGHTA, FQGNSA.

J is TRBJ2-5 and V is TRBV18; unclear D gene. V dropped 2 bases and J dropped 5 bases, with 12 bases sitting between them. Germline V gives CDR1 KGHSH, CDR2 LQKENI. There are 14 residues in the CDR3. DNA of the CDR3: TGTGCCAGCTCACCAGAGACCACCCGGGAGACCCAGTACTTC. It encodes CASSPETTRETQYF.

This chain joins TRBV4-1 and TRBJ2-7, with D possibly TRBD1 on 9 matching bases. This CDR3 has 16 residues. Germline V gene sequence: CDR1 MGHRA, CDR2 YSYEKL. Deletions cut 3 bases from V and 3 bases from J, with 18 bases between. The CDR3 loop reads CASSHAGGQGGYEQYF. The DNA of the CDR3 is TGCGCCAGCAGCCATGCGGGGGGACAGGGAGGCTACGAGCAGTACTTC.

This CDR3 is CASREGFATDTQYF. The CDR3 bases are TGTGCCAGTAGAGAGGGATTTGCGACAGATACGCAGTATTTT. This chain uses TRBV19 with TRBJ2-3; TRBD2 might be the D (5 bases). The V end was cut by 6 bases, the J end by 3 bases, with 13 bases between. The germline V gene encodes CDR1 LNHDA and CDR2 SQIVND (reference sequence). The CDR3 consists of 14 residues.

This chain joins TRBV5-4 and TRBJ2-2, with 8 bases that match TRBD1. V dropped 7 bases and J dropped 8; count of bases not matched to a gene: 10. Per the germline V gene, CDR1 is SGHNT and CDR2 is YYREEE (reference sequence). CDR3 length: 14 amino acids. The DNA of the CDR3 is TGTGCCAGCGGAATTGGACAGGGCTTAGGGGAGCTGTTTTTT. It yields the protein CASGIGQGLGELFF.

The chain carries TRBV19 and TRBJ1-6; 7 nucleotides line up with TRBD1. The germline V gene encodes CDR1 LNHDA and CDR2 SQIVND (reference sequence). The J segment lost 7 bases and the V segment lost 9 bases, leaving 6 bases of the junction unmatched. The CDR3 length is 13 residues. CDR3 DNA sequence: TGTGCCAGCAGAACAGGGGACAATTCACCCCTCCACTTT. Translated: CASRTGDNSPLHF.

V and J are TRBV7-6 and TRBJ1-1; 11 bases agree with TRBD1. The CDR3 is 16 amino acids. After removal of 5 bases from V and 0 bases from J, the junction contained 5 bases not matched to a gene. Germline CDR1 and CDR2: SGHVS and FNYEAQ. The CDR3 sequence is CASSPGQGGMNTEAFF. The CDR3 nucleotides read TGTGCCAGCAGCCCGGGACAGGGGGGGATGAACACTGAAGCTTTCTTT.

This clone turned up a few times. This chain joins TRBV7-9 and TRBJ1-1, with D possibly matching TRBD1 (5 bases). This CDR3 has 13 amino acids. Germline CDR1 and CDR2: SEHNR and FQNEAQ (reference sequence). The V gene lost 5 bases and the J gene lost 4 bases, with 11 bases spanning the gap. The CDR3 coding sequence is TGTGCCAGCAGCCCCTCAGGGAGCACTGAAGCTTTCTTT. Encoded protein: CASSPSGSTEAFF.

The chain links TRBV6-5 to TRBJ2-2; D ambiguous. V was cut by 7 bases and J by 5 bases, with 14 bases left in between. The CDR3 consists of 14 residues. The germline V gene encodes CDR1 MNHEY and CDR2 SVGAGI. The CDR3 bases are TGTGCCAGCAAGGAACAGCCGGGTACCGGGGAGCTGTTTTTT. Translating gives CASKEQPGTGELFF.

The chain combines TRBV21-1 with TRBJ1-1; TRBD1 is the table's D call and was not checked against the DNA. TRBV21-1 is a pseudogene. The CDR3 runs 13 residues. The CDR3 DNA reads as TGTGCCAGCAGGGAGGGGGCGGGCACTGAAGCTTTCTTT. Translating it yields CASREGAGTEAFF.